A selection of T cell receptor beta chains follows, all from one sample in a study of CD8 T cells in ankylosing spondylitis. One entry per CDR3 protein results from TCRdb running MiXCR on the 5' RACE reads. The data show about 150,000 distinct CDR3 sequences, with just under 7.5% seen just once and around 12% held by the top ten. Sequenced material: blood, either unsorted or a sorted T cell fraction (not recorded which). These receptors were collected from a female donor with ankylosing spondylitis or in good health (not recorded which). Both conserved end residues are part of each CDR3. A D gene is named only where the DNA matches it firmly. Clone size appears in some rows only: once, few, many, or a class for an expanded clone.

J gene | V gene | D gene | clone size | CDR3 DNA | CDR3 protein
TRBJ1-4 | TRBV5-1 | TRBD1 | many | TGCGCCAGCACCCCGACAGGGATTAATGAAAAACTGTTTTTT | CASTPTGINEKLFF
TRBJ2-1 | TRBV10-3 | TRBD2 | many | TGTGCCGGCGGGGGGGCAAAGGACAATGAGCAGTTCTTC | CAGGGAKDNEQFF
TRBJ2-7 | TRBV5-1 | NA | many | TGCGCCAGCAGCTTGTTGACCGGAGTCCCGTACGAGCAGTACTTC | CASSLLTGVPYEQYF
TRBJ2-7 | TRBV5-1 | TRBD2 | many | TGCGCCAGCAGCTTGGAGGTCGGCGGGGGGGCCGATGAGCAGTACTTC | CASSLEVGGGADEQYF
TRBJ2-2 | TRBV20-1 | TRBD2 | many | TGCAGTGCAGGGACTAGCGGGGGGGTACTCACCGGGGAGCTGTTTTTT | CSAGTSGGVLTGELFF
TRBJ1-6 | TRBV5-1 | NA | many | TGCGCCAGCAGCTTGGTAGCAGCAGATAATTCACCCCTCCACTTT | CASSLVAADNSPLHF
TRBJ1-1 | TRBV4-1 | TRBD1 | many | TGCGCCAGCAGCCGCGGACAGGGGGCTGAAGCTTTCTTT | CASSRGQGAEAFF
TRBJ2-5 | TRBV6-5 | NA | NA | TGTGCCAGCAGTTACTCTGGCGGGGACCAAGAGACCCAGTACTTC | CASSYSGGDQETQYF
TRBJ2-7 | TRBV28 | NA | many | TGTGCCAGCAGTCCATGGGACGGCTACGAGCAGTACTTC | CASSPWDGYEQYF
TRBJ1-1 | TRBV5-1 | TRBD1 | many | TGCGCCAGCAGCAGCCTCGACAGGGGTGAAGCTTTCTTT | CASSSLDRGEAFF
TRBJ2-1 | TRBV7-6 | NA | many | TGTGCCAGCAGCGCCACAGCCCCTAGGAATGAGCAGTTCTTC | CASSATAPRNEQFF
TRBJ2-3 | TRBV5-1 | TRBD2 | many | TGCGCCAGCAGCTCGCTGAGTAGCTGGGGGGGTCCGGATACGCAGTATTTT | CASSSLSSWGGPDTQYF
TRBJ1-2 | TRBV7-2 | TRBD1 | many | TGTGCCAGCAGCCCCGGACAGGGAGAAAATGGCTACACCTTC | CASSPGQGENGYTF
TRBJ2-5 | TRBV4-1 | NA | many | TGCGCCAGCAGCCAAGAGAGGGTGGGAAGGATGGAGACCCAGTACTTC | CASSQERVGRMETQYF
TRBJ1-1 | TRBV6-1 | NA | many | TGTGCCAGCACCACGGGGGGGGGGAGGGCTGAAGCTTTCTTT | CASTTGGGRAEAFF
TRBJ1-6 | TRBV20-1 | NA | many | TGCAGGGCGAGGAGTCCGTTTGTAGGGAATTCACCCCTCCACTTT | CRARSPFVGNSPLHF
TRBJ2-7 | TRBV7-9 | NA | NA | TGTGCCAGCAGCTTAGCACCGGGCTCGGAGCAGTACTTC | CASSLAPGSEQYF
TRBJ2-3 | TRBV5-1 | TRBD2 | NA | TGCGCCAGCCGCCCGTTAGCGGGGGGCACAGATACGCAGTATTTT | CASRPLAGGTDTQYF
TRBJ1-4 | TRBV7-9 | NA | NA | TGTGCCAGCAGCCCGCCCCGTGGTGGACAGCAGAAACTGTTTTTT | CASSPPRGGQQKLFF
TRBJ2-1 | TRBV12-3/TRBV12-4 | NA | many | TGTGCCAGCAGTTTAGGTTCACGGGTATTCTACAATGAGCAGTTCTTC | CASSLGSRVFYNEQFF
TRBJ2-3 | TRBV6-1 | NA | many | TGTGCCAGCAGACCCCCGGGGGGCCCGAGCACAGATACGCAGTATTTT | CASRPPGGPSTDTQYF
TRBJ1-1 | TRBV9 | TRBD1 | few | TGTGCCAGCAGCGCCCGACAGGGATTGAACACTGAAGCTTTCTTT | CASSARQGLNTEAFF
TRBJ2-1 | TRBV11-1 | NA | many | TGTGCCAGCAGCTTAGGTGGACAGCTACAAACTGAGCAGTTCTTC | CASSLGGQLQTEQFF
TRBJ1-1 | TRBV19 | NA | NA | TGTGCCAGTAGTATCACGGGGACTGAAGCTTTCTTT | CASSITGTEAFF
TRBJ2-7 | TRBV18 | NA | few | TGTGCCAGCTCACCGGGGTTTCCCGAGCAGTACTTC | CASSPGFPEQYF
TRBJ1-2 | TRBV7-8 | NA | NA | TGTGCCAGCAGCTGGGTGGGGGGCAATGGCTACACCTTC | CASSWVGGNGYTF
TRBJ2-7 | TRBV9 | NA | many | TGTGCCAGCAGCGTAGAGGGTTACGAGCAGTACTTC | CASSVEGYEQYF
TRBJ1-2 | TRBV5-5 | NA | once | TGCGTCAGCAGCTTGGCCCAGGCGCTACCGTCGGGTGGCTACACCTTC | CVSSLAQALPSGGYTF
TRBJ2-3 | TRBV5-1 | NA | NA | TGCGCCAGCAGCTTGGCCGGTGCGGGGGCCGCCACAGATACGCAGTATTTT | CASSLAGAGAATDTQYF
TRBJ1-1 | TRBV7-9 | NA | medium-sized | TGTGCCAGCAGCCCGCGGACAGCCACTAGGACTGAAGCTTTCTTT | CASSPRTATRTEAFF
TRBJ2-2 | TRBV20-1 | TRBD2 | many | TGCAGTGCTACCGGGACTAGCGGGAACACCGGGGAGCTGTTTTTT | CSATGTSGNTGELFF
TRBJ1-1 | TRBV20-1 | NA | many | TGCAGTGCTATCAAGAGGGTCAAGAACACTGAAGCTTTCTTT | CSAIKRVKNTEAFF
TRBJ2-1 | TRBV10-3 | TRBD2 | many | TGTGCCATCAGTGAGGAGGACGGGGGGGATAGGAATGAGCAGTTCTTC | CAISEEDGGDRNEQFF
TRBJ2-3 | TRBV24-1 | NA | many | TGTGCCACCGGGGGGACCTACACAGATACGCAGTATTTT | CATGGTYTDTQYF
TRBJ2-3 | TRBV4-2 | TRBD1 | few | TGTGCCAGCAGCCGGACAGGGGGAGTAGATACGCAGTATTTT | CASSRTGGVDTQYF
TRBJ2-2 | TRBV6-5 | NA | many | TGTGCCAGCAGTTACCGTGAAATCAGGGGCTTCGGGAAGCTGTTTTTT | CASSYREIRGFGKLFF
TRBJ1-1 | TRBV6-6 | NA | NA | TGTGCCAGCAGTTACGAGTCGGGCAGGGACACTGAAGCTTTCTTT | CASSYESGRDTEAFF
TRBJ1-1 | TRBV7-9 | NA | many | TGTGCCAGCAGCCCGGTTGGGAACACTGAAGCTTTCTTT | CASSPVGNTEAFF
TRBJ2-1 | TRBV20-1 | NA | many | TGCAGTGCTAGACTGGTCGGGGGCTACAATGAGCAGTTCTTC | CSARLVGGYNEQFF
TRBJ2-5 | TRBV5-1 | NA | many | TGCGCCAGCAGCTCAGATGGGAGCCGGGAACAGACCCAGTACTTC | CASSSDGSREQTQYF
TRBJ2-2 | TRBV5-1 | TRBD2 | many | TGCGCCAGCGGGACTAGCGGGGGTTTCACCGGGGAGCTGTTTTTT | CASGTSGGFTGELFF
TRBJ1-4 | TRBV20-1 | NA | many | TGCAGTGCGAACCGGGACGGCCGTAATGAAAAACTGTTTTTT | CSANRDGRNEKLFF
TRBJ2-5 | TRBV12-3/TRBV12-4 | NA | many | TGTGCCAGCCTAACCCACAGGAGGAGAGAGACCCAGTACTTC | CASLTHRRRETQYF
TRBJ2-7 | TRBV12-3/TRBV12-4 | NA | many | TGTGCCAGCAGTTTTGGGCAGAACTACGAGCAGTACTTC | CASSFGQNYEQYF
TRBJ2-7 | TRBV6-5 | NA | NA | TGTGCCAGCAGTTACTCAGGGGGGTTGTACGAGCAGTACTTC | CASSYSGGLYEQYF
TRBJ1-1 | TRBV5-1 | TRBD1 | many | TGCGCCAGCAGCTTGGGTTCAGGGGGTGTCGCTGAAGCTTTCTTT | CASSLGSGGVAEAFF
TRBJ2-3 | TRBV6-6 | NA | NA | TGTGCCAGCAGGGCCAGCACAGATACGCAGTATTTT | CASRASTDTQYF
TRBJ2-7 | TRBV14 | NA | many | TGTGCCAGCAGCCACAGGGGGGGAGGCGAGCAGTACTTC | CASSHRGGGEQYF
TRBJ1-1 | TRBV15 | NA | many | TGTGCCACCAGCAAGGGGGGGGCCACCATGAACACTGAAGCTTTCTTT | CATSKGGATMNTEAFF
TRBJ1-5 | TRBV7-2 | NA | many | TGTGCCAGCAGCCAAAATGGGGGGGGTCAGCCCCAGCATTTT | CASSQNGGGQPQHF
TRBJ2-7 | TRBV5-8 | TRBD2 | many | TGTGCCAGCAGCCCCTTCGGGGGGGGTTCCTACGAGCAGTACTTC | CASSPFGGGSYEQYF
TRBJ1-2 | TRBV6-1 | NA | many | TGTGCCAGCAGCCCTCACGAGGGTTTGGACTATGGCTACACCTTC | CASSPHEGLDYGYTF
TRBJ1-3 | TRBV6-4 | NA | many | TGTGCCAGCAGTGACGGAACACCTGGAAACACCATATATTTT | CASSDGTPGNTIYF
TRBJ2-5 | TRBV28 | TRBD2 | few | TGTGCCAGCAGCACAAAGCGGGGCCAAGAGACCCAGTACTTC | CASSTKRGQETQYF
TRBJ1-6 | TRBV20-1 | NA | many | TGCAGTGCTAGACGGACCCTCTCCTATAATTCACCCCTCCACTTT | CSARRTLSYNSPLHF